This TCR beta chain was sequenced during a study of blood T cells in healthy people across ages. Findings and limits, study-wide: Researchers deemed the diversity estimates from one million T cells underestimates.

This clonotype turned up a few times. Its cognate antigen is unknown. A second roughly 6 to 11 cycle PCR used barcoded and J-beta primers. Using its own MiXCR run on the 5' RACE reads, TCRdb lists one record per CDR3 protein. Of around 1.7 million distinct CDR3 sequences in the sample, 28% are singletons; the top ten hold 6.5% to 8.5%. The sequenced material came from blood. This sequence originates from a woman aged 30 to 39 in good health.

CDR3 amino acids: CAVQGPNTEAFF. DNA of the CDR3: TGTGCCGTACAGGGTCCCAACACTGAAGCTTTCTTT. The V and J genes are TRBV7-9 and TRBJ1-1, with D perhaps TRBD1 (6 bases). CDR1 is SEHNR, CDR2 FQNEAQ, per germline (reference sequence). CDR3 length: 12 residues. V was trimmed by 11 bases and J by 2 bases, leaving 12 bases between them.